This T cell receptor beta chain was documented in a study of regulatory T cells in long-lasting Graves disease. Study observations and caveats: Limited sample numbers may have lowered accuracy.

This CDR3 region has 16 residues. Germline lookup yields CDR1 SGDLS and CDR2 YYNGEE. V was clipped by 4 bases and J by 3 bases, with 19 bases between them. This clonotype appeared a few times. Its specificity is unknown. Both iRepertoire HTBI primers and Arm-PCR of CDR3 regions were used to build the TCR beta libraries. TCRdb passed the multiplex PCR reads through MiXCR, listing each CDR3 protein once. The table includes about 450,000 distinct CDR3 sequences, less than 25% detected once. The sample's time point: persistent/refractory GD, antithyroid drugs over 5 years with positive TRAb. After RNA was extracted from PBMCs, the TCR library was made from it. The patients were drawn from one endocrinology department in Xi'an, China.

The material sequenced was peripheral blood mononuclear cells (PBMCs), taken when the disease was refractory, from a patient treated with antithyroid drugs. The chain uses TRBV9 and TRBJ1-1; TRBD1 might be the D (5 bases). The sequence derives from a female donor with Graves disease. In DNA, the CDR3 is TGTGCCAGCAGCCCCCCCCACAAAGGGGCCTACACTGAAGCTTTCTTT. As protein: CASSPPHKGAYTEAFF.